These T cell receptor beta chains were read from a single sample in a study of PD-1 blockade in classical Hodgkin lymphoma. Produced via immunoSEQ multiplex PCR; TCRdb's table is partial and in-frame only. Counted here are 55,000 to 80,000 clones, around 93% occurring once; the ten biggest clones make up about 8%. The input for sequencing was peripheral blood mononuclear cells (PBMCs), taken at baseline. The receptor set was obtained from a human donor with classical Hodgkin lymphoma. CDR3s include the opening cysteine and the closing phenylalanine or tryptophan. A D gene is named only where the DNA matches it firmly. The size field is filled for only some rows; it gives once, few, many or a size class.

abundance: -
d_gene: -
v_gene: TRBV14
j_gene: TRBJ1-3
CDR3aa: CASSQDLAGNTIYF
CDR3nt: TGTGCCAGCAGCCAAGATCTCGCTGGAAACACCATATATTTT

abundance: -
d_gene: -
v_gene: TRBV6-6
j_gene: TRBJ1-5
CDR3aa: CASKGRDQPQHF
CDR3nt: TGTGCCAGCAAGGGCAGAGATCAGCCCCAGCATTTT

abundance: -
d_gene: -
v_gene: TRBV6-6
j_gene: TRBJ1-5
CDR3aa: CASSYRQANQPQHF
CDR3nt: TGTGCCAGCAGTTACAGACAGGCGAATCAGCCCCAGCATTTT

abundance: -
d_gene: -
v_gene: TRBV7-9
j_gene: TRBJ2-7
CDR3aa: CASSLSGSVYEQYF
CDR3nt: TGTGCCAGCAGCTTATCAGGGTCCGTCTACGAGCAGTACTTC

abundance: -
d_gene: TRBD2
v_gene: TRBV2
j_gene: TRBJ2-7
CDR3aa: CASKGSSWDGRAEEQYF
CDR3nt: TGTGCCAGCAAAGGGAGCTCCTGGGACGGGAGGGCGGAAGAGCAGTACTTC

abundance: -
d_gene: -
v_gene: TRBV12-5
j_gene: TRBJ1-5
CDR3aa: CASGLGGGNQPQHF
CDR3nt: TGTGCTAGTGGTTTGGGAGGTGGAAATCAGCCCCAGCATTTT

abundance: once
d_gene: -
v_gene: TRBV18
j_gene: TRBJ2-3
CDR3aa: CASSPIPGPTTDTQYF
CDR3nt: TGTGCCAGCTCACCGATCCCCGGGCCCACCACAGATACGCAGTATTTT

abundance: -
d_gene: TRBD2
v_gene: TRBV5-1
j_gene: TRBJ2-3
CDR3aa: CASGRTSGTDTQYF
CDR3nt: TGCGCCAGCGGTCGGACTAGCGGGACAGATACGCAGTATTTT

abundance: few
d_gene: -
v_gene: TRBV9
j_gene: TRBJ1-2
CDR3aa: CASSVAHTSPSNGYTF
CDR3nt: TGTGCCAGCAGCGTAGCTCACACTAGTCCATCCAATGGCTACACCTTC

abundance: -
d_gene: -
v_gene: TRBV21-1
j_gene: TRBJ2-5
CDR3aa: CASSKIGVRETQYF
CDR3nt: TGTGCCAGCAGCAAAATTGGGGTCCGGGAGACCCAGTACTTC

abundance: -
d_gene: TRBD1
v_gene: TRBV7-9
j_gene: TRBJ2-2
CDR3aa: CASSPGQGNTGELFF
CDR3nt: TGTGCCAGCAGCCCCGGACAGGGTAACACCGGGGAGCTGTTTTTT

abundance: -
d_gene: TRBD1
v_gene: TRBV7-3
j_gene: TRBJ2-7
CDR3aa: CASSLLLSDRAEQYF
CDR3nt: TGTGCCAGCAGCTTATTATTGAGTGACAGGGCCGAGCAGTACTTC

abundance: -
d_gene: -
v_gene: TRBV21-1
j_gene: TRBJ2-1
CDR3aa: CASSKGAGLYNEQFF
CDR3nt: TGTGCCAGCAGCAAAGGAGCGGGACTCTACAATGAGCAGTTCTTC

abundance: -
d_gene: -
v_gene: TRBV6-5
j_gene: TRBJ1-2
CDR3aa: CASSSRNYGYTF
CDR3nt: TGTGCCAGCAGTTCCAGGAACTATGGCTACACCTTC

abundance: -
d_gene: -
v_gene: TRBV6-6
j_gene: TRBJ1-1
CDR3aa: CASSYWVGVDTEAFF
CDR3nt: TGTGCCAGCAGTTACTGGGTTGGCGTGGACACTGAAGCTTTCTTT